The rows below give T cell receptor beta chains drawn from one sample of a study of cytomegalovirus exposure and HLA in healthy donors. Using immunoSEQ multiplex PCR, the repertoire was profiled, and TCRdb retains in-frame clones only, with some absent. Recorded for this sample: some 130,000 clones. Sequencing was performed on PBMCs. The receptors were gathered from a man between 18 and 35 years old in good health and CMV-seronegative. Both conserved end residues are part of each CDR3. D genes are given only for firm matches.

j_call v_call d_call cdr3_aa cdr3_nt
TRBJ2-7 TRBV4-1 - CASSQVSRSGSYEQYF TGCGCCAGCAGCCAAGTATCCAGGTCCGGCTCCTACGAGCAGTACTTC
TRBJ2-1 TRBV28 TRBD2 CASSSGLAGVNEQFF TGTGCCAGCAGTTCGGGACTAGCGGGAGTGAATGAGCAGTTCTTC
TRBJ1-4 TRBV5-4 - CASSLAGQGGTNEKLFF TGTGCCAGCAGCTTGGCTGGGCAGGGAGGAACTAATGAAAAACTGTTTTTT
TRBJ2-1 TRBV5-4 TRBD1 CAFTNRDRADEQFF TGTGCCTTCACCAATAGGGACAGGGCTGATGAGCAGTTCTTC
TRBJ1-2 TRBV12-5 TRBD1 CASGNTGVDGYTF TGTGCTAGTGGGAACACAGGGGTTGATGGCTACACCTTC
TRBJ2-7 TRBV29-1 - CSVVRQETYEQYF TGCAGCGTAGTACGACAGGAGACCTACGAGCAGTACTTC
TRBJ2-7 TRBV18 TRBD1 CASSPPVGQGVEQYF TGTGCCAGCTCACCACCGGTAGGACAGGGTGTCGAGCAGTACTTC
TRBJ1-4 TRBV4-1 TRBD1 CASSPETGTATEKLFF TGCGCCAGCAGCCCCGAAACCGGGACAGCGACTGAAAAACTGTTTTTT
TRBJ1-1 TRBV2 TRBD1 CASREQGQGNTEAFF TGTGCCAGCAGGGAGCAGGGACAGGGGAACACTGAAGCTTTCTTT
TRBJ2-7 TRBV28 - CASTPGGKVYEQYF TGTGCCAGCACCCCAGGGGGGAAAGTCTACGAGCAGTACTTC
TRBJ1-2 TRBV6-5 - CASRLQGVDGYTF TGTGCCAGCAGGCTACAGGGAGTGGACGGCTACACCTTC
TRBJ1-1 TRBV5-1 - CASSALREDYSEAFF TGCGCCAGCAGCGCGCTACGGGAGGACTATTCTGAAGCTTTCTTT
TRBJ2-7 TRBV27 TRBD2 CASSSLGTSGSGEQYF TGTGCCAGCAGTTCCTTGGGGACTAGCGGGAGCGGTGAGCAGTACTTC
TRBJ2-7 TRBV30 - CAWCRHGSYEQYF TGTGCCTGGTGCAGGCACGGCTCCTACGAGCAGTACTTC
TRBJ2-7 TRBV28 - CASYPSGLYEQYF TGTGCCAGTTATCCCTCAGGGCTCTACGAGCAGTACTTC
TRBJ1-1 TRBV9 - CASSSSTGETEAFF TGTGCCAGCAGCTCCTCGACAGGTGAGACTGAAGCTTTCTTT
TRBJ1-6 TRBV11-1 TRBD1 CASSRTGGITPLHF TGTGCCAGCAGCCGCACAGGGGGAATTACACCCCTCCACTTT
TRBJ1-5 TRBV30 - CAWSVGRVTQPQHF TGTGCCTGGAGTGTCGGCAGGGTAACTCAGCCCCAGCATTTT
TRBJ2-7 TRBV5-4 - CASSLVPAGPYEQYF TGTGCCAGCAGCTTGGTCCCAGCGGGCCCCTACGAGCAGTACTTC
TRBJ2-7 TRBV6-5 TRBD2 CASSYGTSYEQYF TGTGCCAGCAGTTACGGGACTAGCTACGAGCAGTACTTC
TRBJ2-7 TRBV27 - CASSLVGGGEQYF TGTGCCAGCAGTTTAGTGGGAGGAGGCGAGCAGTACTTC
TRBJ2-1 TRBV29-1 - CSVDRRVNNEQFF TGCAGCGTTGACCGGCGGGTTAACAATGAGCAGTTCTTC
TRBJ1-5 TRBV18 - CASSGSDSNQPQHF TGTGCCAGCTCAGGCAGTGATAGCAATCAGCCCCAGCATTTT
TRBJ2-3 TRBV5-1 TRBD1 CASSTGTGDTDTQYF TGCGCCAGCAGCACCGGGACAGGGGACACAGATACGCAGTATTTT
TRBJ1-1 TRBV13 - CASSLTGGANTEAFF TGTGCCAGCAGCTTAACTGGTGGAGCGAACACTGAAGCTTTCTTT
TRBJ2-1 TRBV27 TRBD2 CASSVHGTSGYNEQFF TGTGCCAGCAGTGTCCATGGGACTAGCGGCTACAATGAGCAGTTCTTC
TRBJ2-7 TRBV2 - CASTSEAGFGEQYF TGTGCCAGCACTTCCGAGGCGGGTTTTGGCGAGCAGTACTTC
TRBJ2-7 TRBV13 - CASSLGAGAYEQYF TGTGCCAGCAGCTTAGGGGCAGGGGCCTACGAGCAGTACTTC
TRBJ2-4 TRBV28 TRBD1 CASRDRGETITF TGTGCCAGCAGGGACAGGGGAGAAACCATCACCTTC
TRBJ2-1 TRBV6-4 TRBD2 CASSPTSGVNEQFF TGTGCCAGCAGTCCGACTAGCGGGGTAAATGAGCAGTTCTTC
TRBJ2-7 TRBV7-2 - CASSMVRDFTYEQYF TGTGCCAGCAGCATGGTCCGGGACTTCACCTACGAGCAGTACTTC
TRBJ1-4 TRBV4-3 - CASSQELFATNEKLFF TGCGCCAGCAGCCAAGAACTCTTTGCAACTAATGAAAAACTGTTTTTT
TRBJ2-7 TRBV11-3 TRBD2 CASSGLTGLAGEQYF TGTGCCAGCAGCGGTTTGACTGGACTAGCGGGAGAGCAGTACTTC
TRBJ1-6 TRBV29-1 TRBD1 CTAKSDTGEESPLHF TGCACCGCTAAATCCGATACAGGGGAGGAATCACCCCTCCACTTT
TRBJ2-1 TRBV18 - CASSPPFGYNEQFF TGTGCCAGCTCACCACCGTTCGGGTACAATGAGCAGTTCTTC
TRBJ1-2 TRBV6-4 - CASSRGVGYGYTF TGTGCCAGCAGCCGGGGGGTTGGCTATGGCTACACCTTC
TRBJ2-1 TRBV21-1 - CASSQRGRQADNEQFF TGTGCCAGCAGCCAAAGGGGTAGGCAGGCGGACAATGAGCAGTTCTTC
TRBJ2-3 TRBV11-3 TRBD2 CASSSPAERGGPDTQYF TGTGCCAGCAGCTCCCCGGCGGAGCGGGGTGGACCAGATACGCAGTATTTT
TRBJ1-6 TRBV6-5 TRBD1 CASSYSGTAHSPLHF TGTGCCAGCAGTTACTCCGGGACAGCTCATTCACCCCTCCACTTT
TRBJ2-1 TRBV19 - CASSMRGNEQFF TGTGCCAGTAGTATGAGGGGGAATGAGCAGTTCTTC